This T cell receptor beta chain was sequenced in a study of T cells after posttransplantation cyclophosphamide. Study results and caveats: Tissue-infiltrating T cells from skin or gut overlapped little with blood T cells. Donor-recipient repertoire similarity was low at 1-2 months, rising over year one.

The naive gate required viable CD3+CD4+ or CD3+CD8+ cells with CCR7+CD45RA+CD45RO-CD95-CD27+CD28+ phenotype. Peripheral blood was collected from the related graft donor on the marrow donation day. A word on this clone: What it recognizes is unknown.

Per germline, CDR1 SGHTA and CDR2 FQGNSA. V was clipped by 4 bases and J by 3 bases, with 13 bases between them. CDR3 length equals 14 residues. Here immunoSEQ multiplex PCR was the method, and the copy in TCRdb shows in-frame clones only, minus some. The profile shows about 32,000 clones, 75% to 95% of them singletons. The chain links TRBV7-2 to TRBJ2-7; D might be TRBD2 (6 bases). The source is a man aged 30-40 years in good health and a related stem cell transplant donor. The sequencing sample was made of naive CD4+ T cells sorted from blood. The CDR3 region has the DNA TGTGCCAGCAGCTCACCTCTGGGGGGCTACGAGCAGTACTTC. Translation: CASSSPLGGYEQYF.